These 17 T cell receptor beta chains originate from one sample sequenced in a study of CD8 T cells in acute hepatitis C reinfection. The sample's time point: naive CD8 control sorted from an acute-time-point sample. TCRdb's copy holds only in-frame clones and misses some; the assay was immunoSEQ multiplex PCR. The table has approximately 40,000 clones, roughly 88% seen once. The sample comprised naive CD8+ T cells from PBMCs. The receptors were sampled from a woman between 18 and 29 years old who spontaneously cleared hepatitis C infection.

This clone has just one count. The chain recombines TRBV7-8 with TRBJ2-7; D is unresolved. The CDR3 loop spans 12 amino acids. Trimming took 2 bases from V and 2 from J, leaving 4 bases between them. Germline V gives CDR1 SGHVS, CDR2 FQNEAQ. DNA of the CDR3: TGTGCCAGCAGCTTACACCCCTACGAGCAGTACTTC. It yields the protein CASSLHPYEQYF.

The chain carries TRBV11-2 and TRBJ1-1; perhaps TRBD1 as D (5 bases). CDR3 size: 17 residues. Germline CDR1 SGHAT, CDR2 FQNNGV. V was trimmed by 0 bases and J by 0 bases, leaving 14 bases between them. CDR3: CASSLDPRTYMNTEAFF. The CDR3 DNA reads TGTGCCAGCAGCTTAGACCCCAGGACATACATGAACACTGAAGCTTTCTTT.

The V and J genes are TRBV5-4 and TRBJ1-1; the D is unclear. Germline-derived CDR1 and CDR2 are SGHNT and YYREEE (reference sequence). This CDR3 has 14 amino acids. V lost 0 bases and J lost 0, with 6 bases in between. CDR3 loop: CASSLAEVNTEAFF. CDR3 DNA sequence: TGTGCCAGCAGCTTGGCTGAGGTGAACACTGAAGCTTTCTTT. Variable domain in full (rest from reference TRBV5-4 and TRBJ1-1): ETGVTQSPTHLIKTRGQQVTLRCSSQSGHNTVSWYQQALGQGPQFIFQYYREEENGRGNFPPRFSGLQFPNYSSELNVNALELDDSALYLCASSLAEVNTEAFFGQGTRLTVV.

CDR3 protein: CSVGGRDGAMYNEQFF. Here the CDR3 DNA reads TGCAGCGTTGGAGGGCGTGACGGTGCAATGTACAATGAGCAGTTCTTC. This chain connects TRBV29-1 to TRBJ2-1; D possibly corresponds to TRBD2 (5 bases). Trimming took off 4 bases at V and 4 bases at J, with 20 bases between the two ends. CDR3 length: 16 amino acids. CDR1 and CDR2 (germline): SQVTM, ANQGSEA.

The CDR3 spells CASRSPSDSTENTGELFF. DNA for the CDR3: TGTGCCAGCAGGAGTCCTAGCGACTCAACCGAGAACACCGGGGAGCTGTTTTTT. The chain employs TRBV7-9 and TRBJ2-2, with a weak D call TRBD2 (6 bases). The CDR3 consists of 18 residues. The V gene lost 6 bases and the J gene lost 1 base, with 21 bases spanning the gap. The germline V gene has CDR1 SEHNR and CDR2 FQNEAQ (reference sequence).

This rearrangement joins TRBV6-5 to TRBJ2-5; D is undetermined. Looked up from germline, CDR1 is MNHEY and CDR2 is SVGAGI. This CDR3 region has 16 residues. V was trimmed by 3 bases and J by 1 base, leaving 15 bases between them. Here the CDR3 reads CASSYLAVVAQETQYF. CDR3 DNA: TGTGCCAGCAGTTATCTCGCGGTTGTAGCCCAAGAGACCCAGTACTTC.

This clone was seen only once. The V gene is TRBV5-4, the J gene TRBJ2-1; no clear D. Germline V gene lookup returns CDR1 SGHNT and CDR2 YYREEE (reference sequence). CDR3 length equals 13 residues. The ends were cut back, 4 bases at V and 4 bases at J, with 9 bases in the middle. CDR3 sequence reads: CASSAHDYNEQFF. Written as DNA, the CDR3 is TGTGCCAGCAGCGCACACGATTACAATGAGCAGTTCTTC.

This clone was counted a single time. The chain has TRBV19 and TRBJ2-1, with D uncertain. V was cut by 3 bases and J by 3 bases, with 6 bases left in between. The CDR3 totals 13 residues. Germline-derived CDR1 and CDR2 are LNHDA and SQIVND (reference sequence). The CDR3 nucleotides are TGTGCCAGTAGTATCGCCTTCTACAATGAGCAGTTCTTC. Translated: CASSIAFYNEQFF. The entire variable domain, with the rest obtained from reference TRBV19 and TRBJ2-1, is as follows: DGGITQSPKYLFRKEGQNVTLSCEQNLNHDAMYWYRQDPGQGLRLIYYSQIVNDFQKGDIAEGYSVSREKKESFPLTVTSAQKNPTAFYLCASSIAFYNEQFFGPGTRLTVL.

This chain connects TRBV7-9 to TRBJ2-5; D unclear. The germline CDR1 and CDR2 sequences are SEHNR and FQNEAQ (reference sequence). The CDR3 spans 13 residues. V lost 4 bases and J lost 2, with 8 bases in between. The CDR3 DNA is TGTGCCAGCAGCTCAAAGGCACAAGAGACCCAGTACTTC. As protein: CASSSKAQETQYF.

V is TRBV19 and J is TRBJ2-1; 10 positions agree with TRBD2. The CDR3 extends over 15 amino acids. The germline V gene encodes CDR1 LNHDA and CDR2 SQIVND (reference sequence). Losses at the gene ends were 3 bases for V and 9 bases for J; bases not matched to a gene: 8. CDR3 sequence reads: CASSILASGRSEQFF. DNA of the CDR3: TGTGCCAGTAGTATCCTGGCTAGCGGGAGAAGTGAGCAGTTCTTC.

The CDR3 DNA reads TGTGCCACCAGCAGAGACCCAATTGGGTCTGGAAACACCATATATTTT. It yields the protein CATSRDPIGSGNTIYF. The genes are TRBV15 and TRBJ1-3; D is undetermined. The CDR3 consists of 16 residues. Germline-derived CDR1 and CDR2 are LNHNV and YYDKDF (reference sequence). V was trimmed by 0 bases and J by 1 base, leaving 10 bases between them.

The chain has TRBV28 and TRBJ2-6; D is undetermined. The V and J ends lost 4 bases and 0 bases respectively, with 4 bases between them. CDR1 and CDR2 from the germline V gene are MDHEN and SYDVKM. The CDR3 is 14 residues long. The CDR3 is CASSSTSGANVLTF. The DNA of the CDR3 is TGTGCCAGCAGTTCCACCTCTGGGGCCAACGTCCTGACTTTC.

This chain joins TRBV6-5 and TRBJ1-1; no definite D call. The germline V gene has CDR1 MNHEY and CDR2 SVGAGI. Trimming took 4 bases from V and 0 from J, leaving 6 bases between them. The CDR3 length is 13 residues. CDR3 bases: TGTGCCAGCAGTTCGGGGATGAACACTGAAGCTTTCTTT. This translates into CASSSGMNTEAFF.

The V call is TRBV7-3, the J call TRBJ2-1, with TRBD2 matching 7 bases. There are 15 residues in the CDR3. V shed 1 base, J shed 6 bases, and the junction held 6 bases outside the gene matches. Germline V gene sequence: CDR1 SGHTA, CDR2 FQGTGA. The CDR3 sequence is CASSLISGTLNEQFF. The CDR3 DNA sequence: TGTGCCAGCAGCTTAATAAGCGGGACTCTCAATGAGCAGTTCTTC.

The chain uses TRBV9 and TRBJ2-7; tentatively, D is TRBD2 (5 bases). Per the germline V gene, CDR1 is SGDLS and CDR2 is YYNGEE. The CDR3 extends over 14 amino acids. V lost 0 bases to trimming and J lost 3 bases, with 10 bases between them. The CDR3: CASSVVAAGYEQYF. DNA for the CDR3: TGTGCCAGCAGCGTAGTTGCGGCGGGCTACGAGCAGTACTTC.

The chain is built from TRBV14 and TRBJ1-1; tentative D call: TRBD1 (5 bases). The germline V gene has CDR1 SGHDN and CDR2 FVKESK. The CDR3 runs 13 residues. Trimming shortened V by 4 bases and J by 5 bases, and 11 bases separated the two germline ends. The CDR3 here is CASSRGAGTEAFF. Written as DNA, the CDR3 is TGTGCCAGCAGCCGCGGGGCAGGGACTGAAGCTTTCTTT. Using reference TRBV14 and TRBJ1-1 for the parts outside the CDR3, the full variable domain is EAGVTQFPSHSVIEKGQTVTLRCDPISGHDNLYWYRRVMGKEIKFLLHFVKESKQDESGMPNNRFLAERTGGTYSTLKVQPAELEDSGVYFCASSRGAGTEAFFGQGTRLTVV.

This chain connects TRBV7-9 to TRBJ1-2, with unresolved D. Germline assignment: CDR1 SEHNR and CDR2 FQNEAQ (reference sequence). There are 12 residues in the CDR3. The V end lost 4 bases, the J end lost 4 bases, and 7 bases lay between the germline ends. Written as DNA, the CDR3 is TGTGCCAGCAGCTCGGACGGCTATGGCTACACCTTC. It translates to CASSSDGYGYTF.